These 21 T cell receptor beta chains were all obtained from the same sample, sequenced in a study of identifying expanded T cells in peripheral blood. Produced via immunoSEQ multiplex PCR; TCRdb's table is partial and in-frame only. The profile covers over 75,000 clones, with approximately 88% appearing a single time and around 3.6% taken by the ten largest. Sequencing was done on a sample of blood. These receptors were taken from a person aged 18 to 70 in good health.

The rearrangement joins TRBV10-1 to TRBJ2-3; D might be TRBD1 or TRBD2, each matching 6 bases. Germline lookup yields CDR1 WNHNN and CDR2 SYGVQD (reference sequence). The length of the CDR3 is 15 residues. V gave up 0 bases and J gave up 2 bases, with 9 bases separating them. CDR3 protein: CASSESGGHTDTQYF. As DNA, the CDR3 is TGCGCCAGCAGTGAGTCTGGGGGGCACACAGATACGCAGTATTTT.

In this sample, this clone turned up once. V usage is TRBV6-5 and J usage is TRBJ1-2, with D tentatively TRBD1 (5 bases). Germline CDR1 MNHEY, CDR2 SVGAGI. V was shortened by 6 bases and J by 2 bases, with 10 bases between the two germline ends. The length of the CDR3 is 13 residues. CDR3 in amino acids: CASRRDLNYGYTF. The CDR3, as DNA: TGTGCCAGCAGGAGGGACCTAAACTATGGCTACACCTTC.

The V and J genes are TRBV7-9 and TRBJ2-1, with D maybe TRBD1 (6 bases). Germline-derived CDR1 and CDR2 are SEHNR and FQNEAQ (reference sequence). There are 14 residues in the CDR3. Trimming removed 3 bases at V and 5 bases at J, with 11 bases between. CDR3 DNA sequence: TGTGCCAGCAGCTTGGAGGACAGACACAATGAGCAGTTCTTC. Protein product: CASSLEDRHNEQFF.

The rearrangement uses TRBV5-1 and TRBJ1-1, with 7 bases identical to TRBD1. CDR1 is SGHRS and CDR2 is YFSETQ in the germline V gene. The CDR3 runs to 14 residues. Trimming cost V 3 bases and J 10 bases; bases outside gene matches: 12. The CDR3 region is CASSSSAAGGLAFF. The CDR3 coding sequence is TGCGCCAGCAGCTCCTCCGCCGCAGGGGGGCTAGCTTTCTTT. Supplemented by reference TRBV5-1 and TRBJ1-1, the full variable domain reads KAGVTQTPRYLIKTRGQQVTLSCSPISGHRSVSWYQQTPGQGLQFLFEYFSETQRNKGNFPGRFSGRQFSNSRSEMNVSTLELGDSALYLCASSSSAAGGLAFFGQGTRLTVV.

The chain uses TRBV28 and TRBJ1-4; D is unclear. Trimming took off 0 bases at V and 7 bases at J, with 9 bases between the two ends. This CDR3 comprises 14 residues. Germline V gives CDR1 MDHEN, CDR2 SYDVKM. The CDR3 DNA follows: TGTGCCAGCAGTTTATGGGGAGAGGGTGAAAAACTGTTTTTT. This codes for CASSLWGEGEKLFF.

J is TRBJ2-3 and V is TRBV5-6; 13 nucleotides match TRBD2. The junction had 11 bases not matched to a gene; V was cut back by 1 base and J by 3 bases. Germline CDR1 is SGHDT and CDR2 is YYEEEE. The CDR3 has 19 residues. CDR3 sequence (DNA): TGTGCCAGCAGCTTGATTTCCGTCCGACTAGCGGGAGGTACAGATACGCAGTATTTT. As protein: CASSLISVRLAGGTDTQYF.

V usage is TRBV28 and J usage is TRBJ1-2, with 8 bases lining up with TRBD1. The CDR3 runs to 13 residues. CDR1 MDHEN and CDR2 SYDVKM come from the germline V gene. V lost 10 bases, J lost 4 bases, and 8 bases stayed unmatched. The CDR3 DNA sequence: TGTGCCACCTGGACAGGGAACACCTATGGCTACACCTTC. Its translation: CATWTGNTYGYTF.

The genes are TRBV4-2 and TRBJ2-2; D remains ambiguous. Per germline, CDR1 LGHNA and CDR2 YNFKEQ. Trimming pared 1 base from V and 2 bases from J, leaving 11 bases between. The CDR3 runs to 16 residues. The CDR3 loop is CASSQVSGDNTGELFF. The DNA for the CDR3 is TGTGCCAGCAGCCAAGTCTCCGGAGACAACACCGGGGAGCTGTTTTTT.

The chain recombines TRBV27 with TRBJ2-2; D may match TRBD1 or TRBD2 (5 bases each). This CDR3 comprises 12 residues. V shed 6 bases and J shed 5 bases, with 7 bases lying between them. Germline CDR1 MNHEY, CDR2 SMNVEV (reference sequence). The DNA of the CDR3 is TGTGCCAGCAGGAGGGGTACCGGGGAGCTGTTTTTT. Translated, it gives CASRRGTGELFF.

The chain couples TRBV29-1 to TRBJ1-2; D gene ambiguous. V lost 6 bases and J lost 6, with 14 bases in between. CDR1 SQVTM and CDR2 ANQGSEA come from the germline V gene. The CDR3 consists of 12 residues. CDR3 sequence (DNA): TGCAGCGTCCTCCGGGTGACCCATGGCTACACCTTC. Translating gives CSVLRVTHGYTF.

The genes are TRBV11-2 and TRBJ2-3; D may be TRBD1 (6 bases). Per germline, CDR1 SGHAT and CDR2 FQNNGV. CDR3 length equals 14 residues. The V end lost 6 bases, the J end lost 2 bases, and 12 bases lay between the germline ends. CDR3: CASRLTGLTDTQYF. In nucleotides, the CDR3 is TGTGCCAGCAGGCTGACAGGACTCACAGATACGCAGTATTTT.

The chain is built from TRBV4-1 and TRBJ1-5; no definite D call. This CDR3 spans 14 amino acids. Trimming left V 0 bases short and J 6 bases short, with 9 bases between. Germline-derived CDR1 and CDR2 are MGHRA and YSYEKL. CDR3 sequence (DNA): TGCGCCAGCAGCCAAGACTCGGGTCCTCAGCCCCAGCATTTT. This translates into CASSQDSGPQPQHF.

J is TRBJ2-1 and V is TRBV28; 7 bases line up with TRBD1. The CDR3 length is 16 residues. CDR1 and CDR2 (germline): MDHEN, SYDVKM. The ends lost 2 bases at V and 3 bases at J; junction bases unmatched: 7. Here the CDR3 DNA reads TGTGCCAGCAGTTTACACGGGACAGAGCTCTACAATGAGCAGTTCTTC. This sequence encodes CASSLHGTELYNEQFF.

CDR3 nucleotide sequence: TGTGCCAGCAGCGCAGTCCGGACGGGGTACACTGAAGCTTTCTTT. This sequence encodes CASSAVRTGYTEAFF. The V and J genes are TRBV9 and TRBJ1-1; D unresolved. CDR1 is SGDLS, CDR2 YYNGEE, per germline. The V and J ends lost 3 bases and 3 bases respectively, with 15 bases between them. The CDR3 runs to 15 residues. Looking up the rest from reference TRBV9 and TRBJ1-1 gives the full variable domain: DSGVTQTPKHLITATGQRVTLRCSPRSGDLSVYWYQQSLDQGLQFLIQYYNGEERAKGNILERFSAQQFPDLHSELNLSSLELGDSALYFCASSAVRTGYTEAFFGQGTRLTVV.

V is TRBV5-1 and J is TRBJ2-1, with TRBD2 identical over 7 bases. CDR1 is SGHRS, CDR2 YFSETQ, per germline. The V and J ends lost 1 base and 0 bases, in that order; junction bases with no gene match: 7. CDR3 length: 17 amino acids. The chain's CDR3 is CASSLLASGSSYNEQFF. For the CDR3, the DNA is TGCGCCAGCAGCTTGTTGGCTAGCGGATCCTCCTACAATGAGCAGTTCTTC. Combining the CDR3 with reference TRBV5-1 and TRBJ2-1 gives the whole variable domain KAGVTQTPRYLIKTRGQQVTLSCSPISGHRSVSWYQQTPGQGLQFLFEYFSETQRNKGNFPGRFSGRQFSNSRSEMNVSTLELGDSALYLCASSLLASGSSYNEQFFGPGTRLTVL.

The chain recombines TRBV19 with TRBJ2-7, with D perhaps matching TRBD1 (5 bases). Per the germline V gene, CDR1 is LNHDA and CDR2 is SQIVND (reference sequence). With 6 bases removed from V and 0 bases from J, the gap between germline ends came to 12 bases. The CDR3 extends over 14 amino acids. Written as DNA, the CDR3 is TGTGCCAGTAGCCGGACAACGAGCTCCTACGAGCAGTACTTC. Translating it yields CASSRTTSSYEQYF.

The chain is built from TRBV5-1 and TRBJ2-4; D unclear. Germline CDR1 reads SGHRS; CDR2 reads YFSETQ. With 0 bases removed from V and 7 bases from J, the gap between germline ends came to 11 bases. This CDR3 has 14 residues. The CDR3 bases are TGCGCCAGCAGCTTGGAATCCTCAACGAACATTCAGTACTTC. Translation gives CASSLESSTNIQYF.

The V gene is TRBV6-5, the J gene TRBJ2-7, with 8 bases matching TRBD1. This CDR3 has 15 residues. The V gene end was trimmed by 6 bases and the J gene end by 4 bases; junction bases not matched to a gene: 11. CDR1 and CDR2 from the germline V gene are MNHEY and SVGAGI. The CDR3 reads CASSLRGRGAYEQYF. CDR3 DNA sequence: TGTGCCAGCAGCCTCAGGGGGCGGGGTGCTTACGAGCAGTACTTC.

This clone was seen a few times. The chain employs TRBV5-1 and TRBJ1-2; unclear D gene. The CDR3 has 13 amino acids. V was clipped by 3 bases and J by 5 bases, with 11 bases between them. CDR1 is SGHRS, CDR2 YFSETQ, per germline. Here the CDR3 reads CASSSYGQYGYTF. CDR3 nucleotide sequence: TGCGCCAGCAGCTCTTACGGGCAGTATGGCTACACCTTC.

The chain couples TRBV7-9 to TRBJ1-4; 9 nucleotides line up with TRBD1. Germline CDR1 and CDR2: SEHNR and FQNEAQ (reference sequence). The CDR3 loop spans 14 amino acids. The J segment lost 6 bases and the V segment lost 5 bases, leaving 4 bases of the junction unmatched. Here the CDR3 reads CASSATGGDEKLFF. The CDR3 nucleotides read TGTGCCAGCAGCGCCACAGGGGGCGATGAAAAACTGTTTTTT.

The V and J genes are TRBV5-4 and TRBJ2-5; no clear D gene. The CDR3 is 13 residues long. The germline gives CDR1 SGHNT, CDR2 YYREEE (reference sequence). Trimming removed 0 bases from V and 3 bases from J, with 6 bases in between. The chain's CDR3 is CASSLEGKETQYF. DNA for the CDR3: TGTGCCAGCAGCTTGGAAGGAAAAGAGACCCAGTACTTC.